This T cell receptor beta chain originates from a study of OX40 agonist ivuxolimab in advanced cancers. Whole-study findings and limits: Expanded clones were, on average, more numerous in CD8+ T cells than in CD4+.

This clone was counted a few times. Its antigen is currently unknown. Method: immunoSEQ multiplex PCR; TCRdb's copy keeps in-frame clones and lacks some. The sample lists some 99,000 clones; roughly 94% were seen once. The germline gives CDR1 LNHNV, CDR2 YYDKDF (reference sequence). V was clipped by 5 bases and J by 3 bases, with 8 bases between them. This CDR3 has 13 residues. V is TRBV15 and J is TRBJ1-5; D remains unclear. The origin of this receptor is an adult with an advanced solid tumor such as melanoma, head and neck, liver or kidney cancer. The specimen was CD4+ or CD8+ T cells sorted from blood, collected in a trial of the OX40 agonist ivuxolimab. CDR3 sequence reads: CATSLQLNQPQHF. As DNA, the CDR3 is TGTGCCACCAGCCTGCAGCTCAATCAGCCCCAGCATTTT. The variable domain in full, completed from reference TRBV15 and TRBJ1-5, reads DAMVIQNPRYQVTQFGKPVTLSCSQTLNHNVMYWYQQKSSQAPKLLFHYYDKDFNNEADTPDNFQSRRPNTSFCFLDIRSPGLGDTAMYLCATSLQLNQPQHFGDGTRLSIL.